This record looks at one T cell receptor beta chain sequence and its context. Antigen specificity is unknown. The data derive from a study of cytomegalovirus exposure and HLA in healthy donors. Study-wide results and limits: A highly shared variant cluster was judged a likely technical artifact. CMV serostatus was the sole immune exposure data available.

Primers for the PCR totalled 60 Vbeta and 13 Jbeta. Measured with immunoSEQ multiplex PCR; TCRdb has only the in-frame clones, and not every one. This sample has 150,000 to 180,000 clones, with about 70% found just once. This CDR3 contains 14 residues. The V end was cut by 7 bases, the J end by 4 bases, with 15 bases between. Germline V CDR1 and CDR2: MNHEY, SVGAGI. This chain links TRBV6-5 with TRBJ2-3; no reliable D call. The receptor's source is a man between 18 and 29 years old in good health and CMV-seronegative. The sample consisted of PBMCs. CDR3 region: CASTHWRGADTQYF. The DNA for the CDR3 is TGTGCCAGCACCCACTGGAGAGGAGCAGATACGCAGTATTTT.